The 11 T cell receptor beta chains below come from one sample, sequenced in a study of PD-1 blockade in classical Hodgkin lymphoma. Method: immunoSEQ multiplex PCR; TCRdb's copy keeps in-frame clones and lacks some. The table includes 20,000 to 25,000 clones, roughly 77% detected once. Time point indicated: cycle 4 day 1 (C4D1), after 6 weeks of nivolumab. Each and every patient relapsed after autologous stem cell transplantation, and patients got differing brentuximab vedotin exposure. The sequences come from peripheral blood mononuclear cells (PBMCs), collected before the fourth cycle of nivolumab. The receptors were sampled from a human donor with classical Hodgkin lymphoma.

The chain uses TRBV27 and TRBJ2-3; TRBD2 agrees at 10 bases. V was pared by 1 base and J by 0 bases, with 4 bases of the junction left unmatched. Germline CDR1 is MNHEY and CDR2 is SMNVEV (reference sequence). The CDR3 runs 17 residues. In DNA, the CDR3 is TGTGCCAGCAGTTTATTACTAGCGGGATCTAGCACAGATACGCAGTATTTT. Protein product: CASSLLLAGSSTDTQYF.

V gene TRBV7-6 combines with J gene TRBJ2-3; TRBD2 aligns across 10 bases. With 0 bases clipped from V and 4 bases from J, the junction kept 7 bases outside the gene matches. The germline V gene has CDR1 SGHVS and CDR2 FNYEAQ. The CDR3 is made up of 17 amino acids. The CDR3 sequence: CASSLAPAGGGADTQYF. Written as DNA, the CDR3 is TGTGCCAGCAGCTTAGCGCCAGCGGGAGGGGGGGCAGATACGCAGTATTTT.

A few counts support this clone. CDR3 loop: CASSIIRTSGGREQFF. DNA of the CDR3: TGTGCCAGTAGTATAATACGTACTAGCGGGGGGAGGGAGCAGTTCTTC. This rearrangement joins TRBV19 to TRBJ2-1, with 12 bases aligning to TRBD2. The V gene end was trimmed by 2 bases and the J gene end by 10 bases; junction bases not matched to a gene: 9. CDR3 size: 16 residues. Germline-derived CDR1 and CDR2 are LNHDA and SQIVND (reference sequence).

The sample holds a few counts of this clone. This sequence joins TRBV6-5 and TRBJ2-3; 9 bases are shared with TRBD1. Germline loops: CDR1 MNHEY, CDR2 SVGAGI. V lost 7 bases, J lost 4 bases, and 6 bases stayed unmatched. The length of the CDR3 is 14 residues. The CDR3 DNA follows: TGTGCCAGCACCCCAACAGGGGGCGCAGATACGCAGTATTTT. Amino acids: CASTPTGGADTQYF.

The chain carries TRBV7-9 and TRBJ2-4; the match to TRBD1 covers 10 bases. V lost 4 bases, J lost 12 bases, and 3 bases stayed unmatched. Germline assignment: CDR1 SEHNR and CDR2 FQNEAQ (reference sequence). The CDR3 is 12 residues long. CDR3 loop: CASSSGDRGQYF. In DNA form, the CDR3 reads TGTGCCAGCAGCTCTGGGGACAGGGGTCAGTACTTC. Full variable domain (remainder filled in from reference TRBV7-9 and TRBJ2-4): DTGVSQNPRHKITKRGQNVTFRCDPISEHNRLYWYRQTLGQGPEFLTYFQNEAQLEKSRLLSDRFSAERPKGSFSTLEIQRTEQGDSAMYLCASSSGDRGQYFGAGTRLSVL.

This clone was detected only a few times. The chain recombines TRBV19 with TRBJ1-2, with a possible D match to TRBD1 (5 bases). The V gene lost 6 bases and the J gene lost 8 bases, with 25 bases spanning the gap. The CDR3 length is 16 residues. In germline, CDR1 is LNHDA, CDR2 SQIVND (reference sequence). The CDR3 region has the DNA TGTGCCAGTAGCCCTGACACGAATGGACGGGACGGGGGCTACACCTTC. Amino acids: CASSPDTNGRDGGYTF.

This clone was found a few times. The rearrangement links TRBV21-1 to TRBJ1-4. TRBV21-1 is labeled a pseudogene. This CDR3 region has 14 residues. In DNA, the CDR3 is TGTGCCAGCAGCCACCGGATCCACTCTGAAAAACTGTTTTTT. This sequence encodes CASSHRIHSEKLFF.

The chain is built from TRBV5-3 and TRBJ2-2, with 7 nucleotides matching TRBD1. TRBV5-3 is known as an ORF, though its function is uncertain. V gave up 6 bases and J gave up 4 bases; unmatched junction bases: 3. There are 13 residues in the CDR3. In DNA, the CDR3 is TGTGCCAGAACAGACAGGGCCACCGGGGAGCTGTTTTTT. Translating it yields CARTDRATGELFF.

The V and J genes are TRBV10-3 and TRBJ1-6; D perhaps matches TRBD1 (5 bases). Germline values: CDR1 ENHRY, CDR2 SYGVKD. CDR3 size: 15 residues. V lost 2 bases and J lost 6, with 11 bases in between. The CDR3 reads CAISEVQGVNSPLHF. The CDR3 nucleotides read TGTGCCATCAGTGAGGTGCAGGGCGTTAATTCACCCCTCCACTTT.

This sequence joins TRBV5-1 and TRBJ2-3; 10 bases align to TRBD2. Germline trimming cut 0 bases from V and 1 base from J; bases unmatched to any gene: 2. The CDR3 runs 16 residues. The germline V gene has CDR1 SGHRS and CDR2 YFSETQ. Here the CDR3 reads CASSLATSGGTDTQYF. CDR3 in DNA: TGCGCCAGCAGCTTGGCTACTAGCGGGGGCACAGATACGCAGTATTTT.

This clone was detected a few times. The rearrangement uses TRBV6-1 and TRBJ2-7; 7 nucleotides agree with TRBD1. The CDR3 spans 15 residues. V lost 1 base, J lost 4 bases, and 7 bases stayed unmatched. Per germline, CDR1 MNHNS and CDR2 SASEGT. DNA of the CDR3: TGTGCCAGCAGTGAAGATGAAGAGACAGGGTACGAGCAGTACTTC. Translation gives CASSEDEETGYEQYF.